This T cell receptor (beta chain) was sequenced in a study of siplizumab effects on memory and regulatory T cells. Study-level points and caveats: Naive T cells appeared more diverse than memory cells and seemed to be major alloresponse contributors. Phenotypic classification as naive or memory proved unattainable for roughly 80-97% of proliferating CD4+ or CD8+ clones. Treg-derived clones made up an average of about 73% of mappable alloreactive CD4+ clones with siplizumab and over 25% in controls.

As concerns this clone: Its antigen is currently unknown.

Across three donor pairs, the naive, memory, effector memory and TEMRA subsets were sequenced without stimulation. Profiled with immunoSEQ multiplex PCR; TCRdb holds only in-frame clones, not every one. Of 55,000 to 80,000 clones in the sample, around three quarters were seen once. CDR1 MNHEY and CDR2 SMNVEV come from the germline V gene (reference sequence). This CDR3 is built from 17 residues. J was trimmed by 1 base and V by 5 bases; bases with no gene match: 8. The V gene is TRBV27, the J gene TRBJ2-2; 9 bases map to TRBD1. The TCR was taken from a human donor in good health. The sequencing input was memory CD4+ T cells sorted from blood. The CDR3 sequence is CASSLAPGQGNTGELFF. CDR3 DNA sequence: TGTGCCAGCAGTCTCGCACCGGGACAGGGGAACACCGGGGAGCTGTTTTTT.